This TCR beta chain was observed in a study of cytomegalovirus exposure and HLA in healthy donors. TCRdb keeps only in-frame clones here, not all; method: immunoSEQ multiplex PCR. The profile shows about 64,000 clones, 90% to 95% of them singletons. Broader study findings: There were some public TCRs occurring in many donors, but most TCR sequences were rare.

A remark on this clone: The antigen remains unidentified.

The donors were members of the validation cohort, which comprised under 150 subjects and was separate from the first cohort of roughly 700 subjects. The sequence came from a woman aged 18-30 years in good health and CMV-seropositive. Input material: PBMCs.

For the CDR3, the DNA is TGTGCCAGTAGTAAAACAGGGACCTACGAGCAGTACTTC. Translating it yields CASSKTGTYEQYF. V usage is TRBV19 and J usage is TRBJ2-7; D is possibly TRBD1 (6 bases). The CDR3 has 13 residues. Deletions cut 4 bases from V and 2 bases from J, with 9 bases between. In germline, CDR1 is LNHDA, CDR2 SQIVND (reference sequence).